The 19 T cell receptor beta chains presented below share a single source sample, sequenced in a study of beta chain features in type 1 diabetes. All of the isolated RNA was reverse transcribed, so expressed TCRB transcripts were sequenced. Clones were sequenced by immunoSEQ multiplex PCR, and TCRdb holds only the in-frame ones, with some missing. The profile shows roughly 400,000 clones, roughly 16% of them singletons. The specimen sequenced was naive CD4+ T cells from blood. All receptors come from a woman under 30 in good health.

This clone was seen only once. The V gene is TRBV7-8, the J gene TRBJ2-7, with 7 bases aligning to TRBD1. The germline V gene has CDR1 SGHVS and CDR2 FQNEAQ. The length of the CDR3 is 14 residues. V dropped 5 bases and J dropped 5; count of bases not matched to a gene: 9. This chain's CDR3 is CASSAERQGNEQYF. The CDR3 coding sequence is TGTGCCAGCAGCGCAGAACGACAGGGCAACGAGCAGTACTTC.

The chain recombines TRBV27 with TRBJ2-1, with a possible D match to TRBD2 (5 bases). The CDR3 length is 15 residues. From germline, CDR1 is MNHEY and CDR2 SMNVEV (reference sequence). The V gene lost 4 bases and the J gene lost 2 bases, with 12 bases spanning the gap. The CDR3 DNA sequence: TGTGCCAGCAGTTCGTTCGCGGGCGCCTACAATGAGCAGTTCTTC. Protein sequence: CASSSFAGAYNEQFF.

The chain couples TRBV2 to TRBJ2-5; possibly TRBD1 for D (5 bases). Germline V lookup: CDR1 SNHLY, CDR2 FYNNEI. CDR3 length: 15 residues. The V gene lost 3 bases and the J gene lost 5 bases, with 16 bases spanning the gap. CDR3 amino acids: CASSDRGVPGETQYF. CDR3 in DNA: TGTGCCAGCAGTGATCGAGGTGTGCCAGGGGAGACCCAGTACTTC.

The rearrangement uses TRBV9 and TRBJ2-4; D is uncertain. V lost 4 bases and J lost 6, with 11 bases in between. This CDR3 spans 13 amino acids. The germline V gene has CDR1 SGDLS and CDR2 YYNGEE. CDR3: CASSPPPGNIQYF. The DNA for the CDR3 is TGTGCCAGCAGCCCCCCCCCAGGAAACATTCAGTACTTC.

This chain joins TRBV30 and TRBJ1-1; TRBD1 might be the D (5 bases). V shed 4 bases and J shed 0 bases, with 15 bases lying between them. CDR1 and CDR2 from the germline V gene are GTSNPN and SVGIG (reference sequence). This CDR3 has 15 residues. CDR3 nucleotide sequence: TGTGCCTGGATCCCAGGGCGAGTTATGAACACTGAAGCTTTCTTT. Its translation is CAWIPGRVMNTEAFF.

This sequence joins TRBV11-2 and TRBJ1-1; D is perhaps TRBD1 (6 bases). Trimming pared 0 bases from V and 1 base from J, leaving 12 bases between. CDR3 length equals 16 residues. From germline, CDR1 is SGHAT and CDR2 FQNNGV. Here the CDR3 reads CASSLDPRTANTEAFF. The CDR3 bases are TGTGCCAGCAGCTTAGATCCCAGGACAGCGAACACTGAAGCTTTCTTT.

This clone has a handful of counts. This chain links TRBV30 with TRBJ1-5; D is undetermined. This CDR3 has 11 residues. Germline V gene lookup returns CDR1 GTSNPN and CDR2 SVGIG (reference sequence). V was pared by 2 bases and J by 6 bases, with 5 bases between. The CDR3 nucleotides are TGTGCCTGGAGTAACGGTCAGCCCCAGCATTTT. It is translated as CAWSNGQPQHF.

The genes are TRBV28 and TRBJ2-7; no firm D call. Per the germline V gene, CDR1 is MDHEN and CDR2 is SYDVKM. The CDR3 consists of 12 residues. V was pared by 4 bases and J by 4 bases, with 8 bases between. For the CDR3, the DNA is TGTGCCAGCAGTTCTACGTTTTACGAGCAGTACTTC. Translated, it gives CASSSTFYEQYF.

The gene calls are TRBV7-2 and TRBJ2-1, with D possibly being TRBD2 (5 bases). Deletions cut 5 bases from V and 10 bases from J, with 12 bases between. The CDR3 covers 12 residues. The V gene's germline CDR1 is SGHTA and CDR2 FQGNSA. The CDR3 coding sequence is TGTGCCAGCAGCCGACCTAGCAGCGAGCAGTTCTTC. It translates to CASSRPSSEQFF.

J is TRBJ2-5 and V is TRBV30; maybe TRBD2 (6 bases). The CDR3 is 13 residues long. Trimming took off 3 bases at V and 4 bases at J, with 12 bases between the two ends. The V gene's germline CDR1 is GTSNPN and CDR2 SVGIG (reference sequence). The CDR3 region is CAWSGGVVETQYF. For the CDR3, the DNA is TGTGCCTGGAGCGGCGGGGTGGTAGAGACCCAGTACTTC. The entire variable domain, with the rest obtained from reference TRBV30 and TRBJ2-5, is as follows: SQTIHQWPATLVQPVGSPLSLECTVEGTSNPNLYWYRQAAGRGLQLLFYSVGIGQISSEVPQNLSASRPQDRQFILSSKKLLLSDSGFYLCAWSGGVVETQYFGPGTRLLVL.

J is TRBJ2-1 and V is TRBV27; 12 bases map to TRBD2. This CDR3 contains 14 residues. V trimming: 7 bases; J trimming: 8 bases; junction bases outside the gene matches: 6. In germline, CDR1 is MNHEY, CDR2 SMNVEV (reference sequence). The CDR3 sequence is CASTRLAGVHEQFF. The DNA for the CDR3 is TGTGCCAGCACCCGACTAGCGGGAGTCCATGAGCAGTTCTTC.

The chain joins TRBV27 to TRBJ2-3; a possible D gene is TRBD2 (5 bases). V lost 8 bases, J lost 0 bases, and 9 bases lay in between. The CDR3 has 13 amino acids. Germline V lookup: CDR1 MNHEY, CDR2 SMNVEV (reference sequence). The CDR3 region is CASGRWSTDTQYF. In DNA form, the CDR3 reads TGTGCCAGCGGGAGATGGAGCACAGATACGCAGTATTTT.

This sequence joins TRBV9 and TRBJ2-1; 10 bases are shared with TRBD2. The V gene end was trimmed by 3 bases and the J gene end by 5 bases; junction bases not matched to a gene: 8. Germline CDR1 SGDLS, CDR2 YYNGEE. The CDR3 loop spans 16 amino acids. CDR3 DNA sequence: TGTGCCAGCAGCGCTGGGAGGGGACTAGCGAACAATGAGCAGTTCTTC. Translating gives CASSAGRGLANNEQFF.

This clone was seen only a few times. The rearrangement links TRBV5-1 to TRBJ2-1, with D possibly being TRBD2 (6 bases). Trimming took 1 base from V and 6 from J, leaving 14 bases between them. The germline V gene encodes CDR1 SGHRS and CDR2 YFSETQ. The CDR3 runs to 15 residues. CDR3 sequence reads: CASSLIGSGPNEQFF. For the CDR3, the DNA is TGCGCCAGCAGCTTGATAGGGAGCGGGCCCAATGAGCAGTTCTTC.

V usage is TRBV29-1 and J usage is TRBJ1-2; D ambiguous. The length of the CDR3 is 11 residues. Trimming pared 3 bases from V and 4 bases from J, leaving 6 bases between. Germline loops: CDR1 SQVTM, CDR2 ANQGSEA. CDR3 region: CSVDRGYGYTF. The CDR3, as DNA: TGCAGCGTTGACAGAGGCTATGGCTACACCTTC.

This clone has just a few counts. The chain uses TRBV9 and TRBJ2-5; TRBD2 might be the D (7 bases). This CDR3 comprises 15 residues. CDR1 is SGDLS and CDR2 is YYNGEE in the germline V gene. The germline V and J ends were trimmed by 4 bases and 5 bases, with 18 bases remaining between them. CDR3 amino acids: CASSPGTTGKETQYF. In nucleotides, the CDR3 is TGTGCCAGCAGCCCGGGGACTACAGGGAAGGAGACCCAGTACTTC.

The chain links TRBV4-2 to TRBJ2-1; 10 positions match TRBD2. The junction had 12 bases not matched to a gene; V was cut back by 3 bases and J by 10 bases. Germline V gene sequence: CDR1 LGHNA, CDR2 YNFKEQ. The CDR3 covers 16 residues. In DNA, the CDR3 is TGTGCCAGCAGCCAGATAGGGACTAGCGCCCAAGGGGAGCAGTTCTTC. Its protein is CASSQIGTSAQGEQFF.

This clone was picked up a small number of times. The chain links TRBV28 to TRBJ2-7; 7 bases are a match to TRBD1. Unmatched junction bases numbered 6, after V lost 6 bases and J lost 1 base. CDR1 MDHEN and CDR2 SYDVKM come from the germline V gene. The CDR3 is made up of 14 amino acids. The CDR3 DNA reads as TGTGCCAGCAGGGGGACAGCAACTTCCTACGAGCAGTACTTC. This encodes CASRGTATSYEQYF.

The V and J genes are TRBV4-1 and TRBJ2-7; 10 bases map to TRBD2. This CDR3 comprises 17 residues. After removal of 4 bases from V and 7 bases from J, the junction contained 16 bases not matched to a gene. Per the germline V gene, CDR1 is MGHRA and CDR2 is YSYEKL. The CDR3 DNA reads as TGCGCCAGCAGCCGGGGGAGCGGGAGGGCCGATGGGGAAGAGCAGTACTTC. It yields the protein CASSRGSGRADGEEQYF.